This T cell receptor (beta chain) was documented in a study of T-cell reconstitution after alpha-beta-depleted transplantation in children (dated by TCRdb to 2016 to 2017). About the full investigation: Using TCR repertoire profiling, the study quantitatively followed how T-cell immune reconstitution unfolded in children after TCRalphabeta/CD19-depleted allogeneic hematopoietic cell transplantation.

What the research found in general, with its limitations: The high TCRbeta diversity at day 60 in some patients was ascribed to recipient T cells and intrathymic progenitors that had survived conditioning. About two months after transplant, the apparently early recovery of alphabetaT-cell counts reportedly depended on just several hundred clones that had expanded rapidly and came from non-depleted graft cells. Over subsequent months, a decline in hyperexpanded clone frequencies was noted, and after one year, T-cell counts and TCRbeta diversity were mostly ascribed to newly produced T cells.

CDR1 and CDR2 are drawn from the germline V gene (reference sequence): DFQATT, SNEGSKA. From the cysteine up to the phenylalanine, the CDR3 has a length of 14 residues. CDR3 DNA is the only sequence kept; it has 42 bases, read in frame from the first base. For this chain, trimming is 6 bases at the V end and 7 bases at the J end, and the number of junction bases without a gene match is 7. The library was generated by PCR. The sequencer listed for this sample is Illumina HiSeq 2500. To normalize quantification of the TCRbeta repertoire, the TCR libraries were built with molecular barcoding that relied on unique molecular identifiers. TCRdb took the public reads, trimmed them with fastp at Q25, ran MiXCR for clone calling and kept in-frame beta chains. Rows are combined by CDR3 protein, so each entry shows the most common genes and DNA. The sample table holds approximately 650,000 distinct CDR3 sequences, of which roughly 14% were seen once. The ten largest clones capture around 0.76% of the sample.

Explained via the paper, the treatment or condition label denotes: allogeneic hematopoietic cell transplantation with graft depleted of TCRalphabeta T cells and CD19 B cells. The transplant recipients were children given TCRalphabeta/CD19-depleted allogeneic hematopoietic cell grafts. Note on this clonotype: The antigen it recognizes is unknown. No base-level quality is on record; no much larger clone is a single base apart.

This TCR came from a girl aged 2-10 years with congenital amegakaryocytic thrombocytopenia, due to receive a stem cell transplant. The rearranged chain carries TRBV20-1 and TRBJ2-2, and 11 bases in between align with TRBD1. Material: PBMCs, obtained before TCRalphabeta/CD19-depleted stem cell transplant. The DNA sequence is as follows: TGCAGTGCAGGACAGGGGGCTAGCAGCGGGGAGCTGTTTTTT. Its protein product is CSAGQGASSGELFF.